The TCR beta chain described here comes from a study of beta chain features in type 1 diabetes. This clone was found a few times. The sequenced template was cDNA made from the entire isolated RNA. Sequencing was performed with immunoSEQ multiplex PCR; in TCRdb, only in-frame clones are kept and a portion is missing. In the table there are about 320,000 clones, roughly 15% of which are singletons. Sequenced: central memory CD4+ T cells from blood. This receptor was identified in a man aged 30 to 39 in good health.

The CDR3 coding sequence is TGTGCCAGCAGCCATACTAACTGGCCTAGCACAGATACGCAGTATTTT. This encodes CASSHTNWPSTDTQYF. This chain links TRBV14 with TRBJ2-3; D not resolved. The length of the CDR3 is 16 residues. CDR1 SGHDN and CDR2 FVKESK come from the germline V gene. The V end lost 3 bases, the J end lost 0 bases, and 13 bases lay between the germline ends.